The 22 T cell receptor beta chains in this list originate from one sample, sequenced in a study of shared clonotypes between healthy human individuals. This table comes from immunoSEQ multiplex PCR, and its TCRdb copy is limited to in-frame clones, with some not included. Among about a million clones, about 76% were seen once, and the ten largest hold less than 1.5%. Material for sequencing was memory CD4+ T cells sorted from blood. Indicated subset: CD45RA-negative fraction. The receptors derive from a man between 18 and 35 years old in good health.

The chain joins TRBV9 to TRBJ2-1; D remains unclear. The ends were cut back, 0 bases at V and 9 bases at J, with 10 bases in the middle. The CDR3 runs 13 residues. The V gene's germline CDR1 is SGDLS and CDR2 YYNGEE. The CDR3 nucleotides read TGTGCCAGCAGCGTAGCTGACTTCGGTGAGCAGTTCTTC. Protein: CASSVADFGEQFF. The full variable domain, with the rest looked up from reference TRBV9 and TRBJ2-1, is DSGVTQTPKHLITATGQRVTLRCSPRSGDLSVYWYQQSLDQGLQFLIQYYNGEERAKGNILERFSAQQFPDLHSELNLSSLELGDSALYFCASSVADFGEQFFGPGTRLTVL.

The chain is built from TRBV7-6 and TRBJ2-5, with D perhaps TRBD1 (5 bases). This CDR3 region has 13 residues. V gave up 3 bases and J gave up 7 bases, with 12 bases separating them. From germline, CDR1 is SGHVS and CDR2 FNYEAQ. In DNA form, the CDR3 reads TGTGCCAGCAGCTTCGCGGACACTGGGACCCAGTACTTC. Its protein product is CASSFADTGTQYF.

A word on this clone: Other DNA sequences in this sample translate to the same CDR3. The J gene is TRBJ2-5, the V gene TRBV28; D is possibly TRBD1 (6 bases). The CDR3 covers 14 residues. Germline values: CDR1 MDHEN, CDR2 SYDVKM. V lost 2 bases to trimming and J lost 1 base, with 8 bases between them. The chain's CDR3 is CASSLSRGQETQYF. CDR3 nucleotide sequence: TGTGCCAGCAGTTTAAGCAGGGGCCAAGAGACCCAGTACTTC.

Here the CDR3 reads CAIKRGSADTQYF. The CDR3 DNA follows: TGTGCCATCAAACGGGGATCGGCAGATACGCAGTATTTT. The rearrangement joins TRBV10-3 to TRBJ2-3, with D possibly TRBD2 on 5 matching bases. The CDR3 contains 13 residues. In germline, CDR1 is ENHRY, CDR2 SYGVKD. V was cut by 7 bases and J by 4 bases, with 12 bases left in between.

The chain links TRBV12-5 to TRBJ2-5; 9 nucleotides align to TRBD1. The CDR3 spans 14 residues. V was pared by 7 bases and J by 4 bases, with 7 bases of the junction left unmatched. The germline V gene encodes CDR1 LGHNT and CDR2 FRNRAP. CDR3 sequence reads: CASAPGQGSETQYF. For the CDR3, the DNA is TGTGCTAGTGCCCCGGGACAGGGCTCAGAGACCCAGTACTTC.

CDR3: CASKVRQADNEAFF. CDR3 sequence (DNA): TGTGCCAGCAAAGTAAGACAGGCTGACAATGAAGCTTTCTTT. The chain employs TRBV6-6 and TRBJ1-1; the D gene is possibly TRBD1 (6 bases). V was shortened by 7 bases and J by 7 bases, with 19 bases between the two germline ends. The length of the CDR3 is 14 residues. Germline-derived CDR1 and CDR2 are MNHNY and SVGAGI (reference sequence).

The chain uses TRBV5-1 and TRBJ2-1; 8 nucleotides line up with TRBD1. The CDR3 totals 15 residues. With 0 bases clipped from V and 5 bases from J, the junction kept 4 bases outside the gene matches. Germline lookup yields CDR1 SGHRS and CDR2 YFSETQ. CDR3 region: CASSLGRTGNNEQFF. As DNA, the CDR3 is TGCGCCAGCAGCTTGGGCCGGACAGGGAACAATGAGCAGTTCTTC.

Note on this clone: The junction departs from germline at one end; a sequencing error may be responsible. This chain connects TRBV19 to TRBJ2-7, with 7 bases identical to TRBD1. Germline loops: CDR1 LNHDA, CDR2 SQIVND (reference sequence). This CDR3 contains 15 residues. The CDR3 coding sequence is TGTGCCAGTCAAACGACCGGGACAGTCTCCAACGAGCAGTACTTC. This sequence encodes CASQTTGTVSNEQYF.

This chain connects TRBV27 to TRBJ1-3; D might be TRBD1 (6 bases). The CDR3 extends over 14 amino acids. The V gene's germline CDR1 is MNHEY and CDR2 SMNVEV (reference sequence). Trimming left V 4 bases short and J 6 bases short, with 13 bases between. CDR3 bases: TGTGCCAGCAGTTGGGGGGCAGGGTCAAACACCATATATTTT. Translating gives CASSWGAGSNTIYF.

The chain combines TRBV28 with TRBJ2-3; 7 bases agree with TRBD2. The CDR3 sequence is 15 residues long. CDR1 and CDR2 (germline): MDHEN, SYDVKM. J was trimmed by 6 bases and V by 1 base; bases with no gene match: 7. Written as DNA, the CDR3 is TGTGCCAGCAGTTTATTGGCAGCGGGGTCCGATACGCAGTATTTT. Amino acid sequence: CASSLLAAGSDTQYF.

V is TRBV5-1 and J is TRBJ1-2, with 10 nucleotides matching TRBD1. Germline V gene sequence: CDR1 SGHRS, CDR2 YFSETQ. The CDR3 length is 14 residues. Losses at the gene ends were 3 bases for V and 6 bases for J; bases not matched to a gene: 5. CDR3 protein: CASSSSGTGDGYTF. The CDR3 DNA is TGCGCCAGCAGCTCATCCGGGACAGGGGATGGCTACACCTTC.

The rearrangement links TRBV5-6 to TRBJ1-2, with TRBD1 matching over 9 bases. The CDR3 is 15 residues long. V gave up 4 bases and J gave up 6 bases; unmatched junction bases: 10. The germline gives CDR1 SGHDT, CDR2 YYEEEE. CDR3 amino acids: CASSADRGWRNGYTF. CDR3 sequence (DNA): TGTGCCAGCAGCGCGGACAGGGGTTGGCGAAATGGCTACACCTTC.

The J gene is TRBJ1-1, the V gene TRBV6-6, with D uncertain. Germline V gene sequence: CDR1 MNHNY, CDR2 SVGAGI (reference sequence). The CDR3 is made up of 12 amino acids. Trimming took off 3 bases at V and 6 bases at J, with 8 bases between the two ends. CDR3 DNA: TGTGCCAGCAGTTATATTAACGCTGAAGCTTTCTTT. Translating it yields CASSYINAEAFF.

The chain joins TRBV7-2 to TRBJ1-4; possibly TRBD1 for D (5 bases). Germline-derived CDR1 and CDR2 are SGHTA and FQGNSA. CDR3 size: 15 residues. Trimming pared 1 base from V and 7 bases from J, leaving 13 bases between. CDR3 sequence: CASSLGGEAGEKLFF. The CDR3, as DNA: TGTGCCAGCAGCTTAGGGGGGGAAGCGGGTGAAAAACTGTTTTTT.

The chain combines TRBV6-5 with TRBJ1-2; 9 bases agree with TRBD1. V dropped 2 bases and J dropped 4; count of bases not matched to a gene: 8. From germline, CDR1 is MNHEY and CDR2 SVGAGI. CDR3 size: 16 residues. CDR3 in amino acids: CASSYGAGTGIYGYTF. The CDR3 DNA reads TGTGCCAGCAGTTACGGGGCGGGGACAGGGATCTATGGCTACACCTTC.

The chain employs TRBV6-1 and TRBJ1-6, with TRBD1 matching 8 bases. V was pared by 7 bases and J by 9 bases, with 8 bases of the junction left unmatched. The CDR3 is 14 amino acids. Germline V gene sequence: CDR1 MNHNS, CDR2 SASEGT. The CDR3 reads CASNLQGVASPLHF. DNA of the CDR3: TGTGCCAGCAACCTACAGGGGGTGGCTTCACCCCTCCACTTT.

The J gene is TRBJ2-7, the V gene TRBV28; 9 bases are shared with TRBD1. CDR3 size: 15 residues. The J segment lost 4 bases and the V segment lost 3 bases, leaving 7 bases of the junction unmatched. Germline V gene data show CDR1 as MDHEN and CDR2 as SYDVKM. CDR3 loop: CASSLDRGGGYEQYF. The CDR3 nucleotides read TGTGCCAGCAGTTTGGACAGGGGTGGAGGATACGAGCAGTACTTC.

This clone was recorded at least ten times. V and J are TRBV2 and TRBJ2-2; 9 positions agree with TRBD2. Trimming at V came to 6 bases and at J to 4 bases, leaving 9 bases not matched to a gene. CDR1 is SNHLY and CDR2 is FYNNEI in the germline V gene. This CDR3 contains 16 residues. CDR3 sequence (DNA): TGTGCCAGCAGACCTCCTAGCGGGACGGGCACCGGGGAGCTGTTTTTT. This sequence encodes CASRPPSGTGTGELFF.

This clone has just a few counts. The chain has TRBV18 and TRBJ1-5; D is unresolved. The V end was cut by 5 bases, the J end by 9 bases, with 11 bases between. Germline CDR1 is KGHSH and CDR2 is LQKENI. The CDR3 runs to 12 residues. The DNA of the CDR3 is TGTGCCAGCTCAGCTGTTGGCGTGCCCCAGCATTTT. It encodes CASSAVGVPQHF.

V and J are TRBV29-1 and TRBJ2-5, with a tentative D call TRBD1 (6 bases). This CDR3 contains 13 residues. The V end lost 4 bases, the J end lost 4 bases, and 13 bases lay between the germline ends. Germline CDR1 SQVTM, CDR2 ANQGSEA. For the CDR3, the DNA is TGCAGCGTTGCACAGGGTTCTGGAGAGACCCAGTACTTC. This encodes CSVAQGSGETQYF.

V and J are TRBV30 and TRBJ2-5; no clear D gene. The V gene lost 4 bases and the J gene lost 4 bases, with 10 bases spanning the gap. Germline CDR1 and CDR2: GTSNPN and SVGIG (reference sequence). The CDR3 spans 12 residues. CDR3 nucleotides: TGTGCCTGGAATGCTGGAAGAGAGACCCAGTACTTC. Encoded protein: CAWNAGRETQYF.

J is TRBJ1-6 and V is TRBV30, with unresolved D. V lost 1 base, J lost 8 bases, and 12 bases lay in between. The germline gives CDR1 GTSNPN, CDR2 SVGIG (reference sequence). There are 14 residues in the CDR3. Here the CDR3 reads CAWSGIGQHSPLHF. The CDR3 nucleotides are TGTGCCTGGAGTGGGATAGGGCAGCATTCACCCCTCCACTTT. Full variable domain (rest looked up from reference TRBV30 and TRBJ1-6): SQTIHQWPATLVQPVGSPLSLECTVEGTSNPNLYWYRQAAGRGLQLLFYSVGIGQISSEVPQNLSASRPQDRQFILSSKKLLLSDSGFYLCAWSGIGQHSPLHFGNGTRLTVT.